Below are 18 T cell receptor beta chains sequenced from a single sample in a study of cytomegalovirus exposure and HLA in healthy donors. The study ran its PCR with 60 Vbeta and 13 Jbeta primers. The data were produced by immunoSEQ multiplex PCR, yet TCRdb's version contains in-frame clones alone and is incomplete. The table records over 100,000 clones, about two thirds of them present only once. Sequences were obtained from PBMCs. These TCRs come from a man in his fifties or sixties in good health and CMV-seropositive.

V is TRBV5-5 and J is TRBJ1-2; 9 nucleotides align to TRBD1. After removal of 0 bases from V and 3 bases from J, the junction contained 6 bases not matched to a gene. Germline loops: CDR1 SGHKS, CDR2 YYEKEE (reference sequence). CDR3 length: 16 amino acids. CDR3 region: CASSLAADRGHYGYTF. The DNA for the CDR3 is TGTGCCAGCAGCTTGGCGGCGGACAGGGGTCACTATGGCTACACCTTC.

The rearrangement links TRBV15 to TRBJ2-3, with D maybe TRBD2 (6 bases). Germline assignment: CDR1 LNHNV and CDR2 YYDKDF (reference sequence). The CDR3 runs to 14 residues. V was cut by 5 bases and J by 2 bases, with 11 bases left in between. CDR3 in amino acids: CATSWGGPTDTQYF. The CDR3 DNA is TGTGCCACCAGCTGGGGAGGACCCACAGATACGCAGTATTTT.

This clone was observed a single time. The chain uses TRBV7-3 and TRBJ2-2; TRBD1 matches at 8 bases. Germline V CDR1 and CDR2: SGHTA, FQGTGA. The V and J ends lost 3 bases and 1 base, in that order; junction bases with no gene match: 4. CDR3 length equals 16 residues. Here the CDR3 DNA reads TGTGCCAGCAGCTTGTCCGGGACAGGGAACACCGGGGAGCTGTTTTTT. It encodes CASSLSGTGNTGELFF.

This clone was seen only a few times. This rearrangement joins TRBV2 to TRBJ2-1, with D uncertain. This CDR3 comprises 14 residues. Germline assignment: CDR1 SNHLY and CDR2 FYNNEI. The V gene lost 8 bases and the J gene lost 6 bases, with 17 bases spanning the gap. The CDR3 loop reads CASLRSLPLNEQFF. In nucleotides, the CDR3 is TGTGCCAGCCTCAGAAGTCTCCCTCTCAATGAGCAGTTCTTC.

V gene TRBV5-1 combines with J gene TRBJ1-1, with TRBD1 identical over 9 bases. This CDR3 spans 15 amino acids. CDR1 is SGHRS, CDR2 YFSETQ, per germline. V gave up 0 bases and J gave up 5 bases; unmatched junction bases: 5. The CDR3 loop reads CASSLEGTGRTEAFF. Here the CDR3 DNA reads TGCGCCAGCAGCTTGGAGGGGACAGGGCGAACTGAAGCTTTCTTT.

The rearrangement uses TRBV7-6 and TRBJ2-5, with D unclear. V lost 2 bases and J 0 bases, leaving 7 bases between the germline ends. There are 14 residues in the CDR3. Germline loops: CDR1 SGHVS, CDR2 FNYEAQ. This CDR3 is CASSLNSYQETQYF. The CDR3 DNA is TGTGCCAGCAGCTTAAATTCGTACCAAGAGACCCAGTACTTC.

The chain is built from TRBV20-1 and TRBJ1-1, with D unresolved. Deletions cut 4 bases from V and 3 bases from J, with 3 bases between. Germline loops: CDR1 DFQATT, CDR2 SNEGSKA (reference sequence). The CDR3 is 10 residues long. CDR3 sequence: CSAIYTEAFF. CDR3 in DNA: TGCAGTGCTATATACACTGAAGCTTTCTTT.

V is TRBV5-1 and J is TRBJ2-7; TRBD1 agrees at 7 bases. CDR3 length: 15 residues. The V gene's germline CDR1 is SGHRS and CDR2 YFSETQ. The V gene end was trimmed by 4 bases and the J gene end by 0 bases; junction bases not matched to a gene: 7. In DNA form, the CDR3 reads TGCGCCAGCAGCGCCCAGGGACAGCTCTCCTACGAGCAGTACTTC. Residues: CASSAQGQLSYEQYF.

V is TRBV7-9 and J is TRBJ1-3; the match to TRBD1 covers 7 bases. The CDR3 has 13 amino acids. Germline-derived CDR1 and CDR2 are SEHNR and FQNEAQ (reference sequence). V gave up 7 bases and J gave up 4 bases; unmatched junction bases: 4. The CDR3 loop reads CASTFRGGNTIYF. The CDR3 region has the DNA TGTGCCAGCACCTTCAGGGGGGGAAACACCATATATTTT.

The gene calls are TRBV5-5 and TRBJ1-2; no definite D call. This CDR3 has 14 residues. Trimming took 0 bases from V and 4 from J, leaving 10 bases between them. CDR1 and CDR2 from the germline V gene are SGHKS and YYEKEE (reference sequence). The CDR3 region is CASSLAGSSYGYTF. CDR3 coding DNA: TGTGCCAGCAGCTTGGCCGGATCTAGCTATGGCTACACCTTC. Drawing the rest from reference TRBV5-5 and TRBJ1-2, the complete variable domain is DAGVTQSPTHLIKTRGQQVTLRCSPISGHKSVSWYQQVLGQGPQFIFQYYEKEERGRGNFPDRFSARQFPNYSSELNVNALLLGDSALYLCASSLAGSSYGYTFGSGTRLTVV.

Of note for this clone: Mismatch with germline at one junction end may stem from a read error. This specimen includes other DNA sequences encoding the same CDR3. The chain links TRBV2 to TRBJ2-2; tentatively, D is TRBD1 (6 bases). The CDR3 extends over 15 amino acids. Germline lookup yields CDR1 SNHLY and CDR2 FYNNEI. The DNA for the CDR3 is TGTGCCAGCAGTTCCGATACAGGGTACACCGGGGAACTGTTTTTT. The encoded protein is CASSSDTGYTGELFF. The complete variable domain, with remaining parts taken from reference TRBV2 and TRBJ2-2, reads EPEVTQTPSHQVTQMGQEVILRCVPISNHLYFYWYRQILGQKVEFLVSFYNNEISEKSEIFDDQFSVERPDGSNFTLKIRSTKLEDSAMYFCASSSDTGYTGELFFGEGSRLTVL.

This clone was seen once. V and J are TRBV6-1 and TRBJ2-4; D is possibly TRBD2 (5 bases). The CDR3 has 15 amino acids. Germline V lookup: CDR1 MNHNS, CDR2 SASEGT. The V end lost 0 bases, the J end lost 0 bases, and 6 bases lay between the germline ends. CDR3 in DNA: TGTGCCAGCAGTGAAGCGGACTTAGCCAAAAACATTCAGTACTTC. Translated: CASSEADLAKNIQYF.

The rearrangement links TRBV19 to TRBJ1-1; no reliable D call. With 2 bases removed from V and 0 bases from J, the gap between germline ends came to 19 bases. The CDR3 totals 18 residues. Per germline, CDR1 LNHDA and CDR2 SQIVND (reference sequence). The CDR3 sequence: CASSIFLTSRTMNTEAFF. CDR3 in DNA: TGTGCCAGTAGTATATTTCTGACGTCTCGGACTATGAACACTGAAGCTTTCTTT. The variable domain in full, with the rest retrieved from reference TRBV19 and TRBJ1-1, is DGGITQSPKYLFRKEGQNVTLSCEQNLNHDAMYWYRQDPGQGLRLIYYSQIVNDFQKGDIAEGYSVSREKKESFPLTVTSAQKNPTAFYLCASSIFLTSRTMNTEAFFGQGTRLTVV.

This chain connects TRBV7-2 to TRBJ2-7, with D possibly matching TRBD1 (6 bases). This CDR3 spans 14 amino acids. CDR1 and CDR2 from the germline V gene are SGHTA and FQGNSA. V shed 5 bases and J shed 4 bases, with 15 bases lying between them. The CDR3 is CASSPDRNRYEQYF. DNA of the CDR3: TGTGCCAGCAGCCCAGACAGGAACCGGTACGAGCAGTACTTC.

CDR3 sequence (DNA): TGTGCCAGCTCACCACCTAGTGAGGCGGCAGTAGCCAAAAACATTCAGTACTTC. Translating it yields CASSPPSEAAVAKNIQYF. The J gene is TRBJ2-4, the V gene TRBV18; D not certain. The ends were cut back, 0 bases at V and 0 bases at J, with 15 bases in the middle. The CDR3 runs to 18 residues. Germline CDR1 is KGHSH and CDR2 is LQKENI.

Only one count was recorded for this clone. The chain links TRBV10-3 to TRBJ1-2; 7 bases are a match to TRBD1. This CDR3 comprises 15 residues. The V segment lost 4 bases and the J segment 4 bases; nucleotides outside the gene matches: 9. Germline V gene lookup returns CDR1 ENHRY and CDR2 SYGVKD. The CDR3 nucleotides read TGTGCCATCAGTGGTTCACAGGGGAGCGGCTATGGCTACACCTTC. It yields the protein CAISGSQGSGYGYTF.

The rearrangement links TRBV6-5 to TRBJ1-2, with unresolved D. Trimming shortened V by 6 bases and J by 5 bases, and 16 bases separated the two germline ends. The CDR3 is 14 amino acids. Germline V gives CDR1 MNHEY, CDR2 SVGAGI. The DNA of the CDR3 is TGTGCCAGCAGCCCACTCGCGGGCTCTTATGGCTACACCTTC. This sequence encodes CASSPLAGSYGYTF.

J is TRBJ1-2 and V is TRBV6-5; 9 nucleotides align to TRBD1. This CDR3 region has 13 residues. V shed 4 bases, J shed 7 bases, and the junction held 4 bases outside the gene matches. Germline lookup yields CDR1 MNHEY and CDR2 SVGAGI. The CDR3 DNA follows: TGTGCCAGCAGTTTAGGACAGGGGTTTGGCTACACCTTC. Its protein product is CASSLGQGFGYTF.